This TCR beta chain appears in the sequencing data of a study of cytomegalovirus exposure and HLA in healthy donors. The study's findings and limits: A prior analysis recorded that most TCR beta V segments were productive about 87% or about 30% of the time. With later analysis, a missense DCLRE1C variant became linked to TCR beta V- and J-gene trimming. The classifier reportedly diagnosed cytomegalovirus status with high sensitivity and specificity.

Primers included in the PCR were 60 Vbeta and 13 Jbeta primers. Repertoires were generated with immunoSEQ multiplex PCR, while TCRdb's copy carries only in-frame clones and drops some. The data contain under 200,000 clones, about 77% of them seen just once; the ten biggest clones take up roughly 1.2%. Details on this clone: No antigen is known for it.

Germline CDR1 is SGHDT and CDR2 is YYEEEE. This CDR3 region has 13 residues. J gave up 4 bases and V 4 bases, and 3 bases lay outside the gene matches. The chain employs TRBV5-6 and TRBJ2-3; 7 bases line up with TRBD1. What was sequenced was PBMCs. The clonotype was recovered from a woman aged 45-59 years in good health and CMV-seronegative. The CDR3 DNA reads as TGTGCCAGCAGCCTCGACAGGGCAGATACGCAGTATTTT. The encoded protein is CASSLDRADTQYF.